This entry is about one T cell receptor (beta chain). Its matching antigen is unknown. Germline assignment: CDR1 MNHEY and CDR2 SMNVEV (reference sequence). The CDR3 contains 14 residues. With V trimmed by 10 bases and J by 1 base, 6 bases remained unmatched. The sample providers were healthy Caucasian people from Russia, aged roughly 6 to 90. This record comes from a study of blood T cells in healthy people across ages. General study points: Compared with aged donors, long-lived donors showed fewer expanded clones, suggesting selection.

For the second PCR, which ran for about 6 to 12 cycles, a sample-barcoded 5' primer and a J-beta primer mix were used. At least 3 million CDR3-containing paired-end reads were obtained per sample. TCRdb re-called the 5' RACE reads through MiXCR, storing one row per CDR3 protein. This table has 1 million to 1.2 million distinct CDR3 sequences, approximately 38% appearing once. The gene calls are TRBV27 and TRBJ1-1, with TRBD1 matching 10 bases. The source is a man aged 18 to 30 in good health. Specimen: blood. CDR3 in DNA: TGTGCCAACATGAGGACAGGGGGGAACACTGAAGCTTTCTTT. It translates to CANMRTGGNTEAFF.